A selection of T cell receptor beta chains follows, all from one sample in a study of cytomegalovirus exposure and HLA in healthy donors. Measured with immunoSEQ multiplex PCR; TCRdb has only the in-frame clones, and not every one. Seen here are about 160,000 clones, roughly 76% observed once, and the top ten hold under 15%. Sequencing was done on a sample of PBMCs. All receptors come from a woman in her fifties or sixties in good health and CMV-seronegative. Both conserved end residues are part of each CDR3. Each record gives: clone size, V gene, D gene, J gene, CDR3 protein, CDR3 DNA. A D gene is named only where the DNA matches it firmly. Expanded clones are given a class, and other clones once, few, many or no size at all.

clone_size: .
v_call: TRBV19
d_call: TRBD1
j_call: TRBJ1-2
cdr3_aa: CASSSIGTGDRGFLDGYTF
cdr3_nt: TGTGCCAGTAGTTCCATCGGGACCGGTGACAGGGGGTTCCTCGATGGCTACACCTTC

clone_size: .
v_call: TRBV28
d_call: .
j_call: TRBJ2-3
cdr3_aa: CASRPQGTDTQYF
cdr3_nt: TGTGCCAGCAGGCCCCAGGGCACAGATACGCAGTATTTT

clone_size: .
v_call: TRBV7-2
d_call: .
j_call: TRBJ2-7
cdr3_aa: CASSLRGFDYEQYF
cdr3_nt: TGTGCCAGCAGCCTGAGAGGTTTTGACTACGAGCAGTACTTC

clone_size: .
v_call: TRBV28
d_call: .
j_call: TRBJ1-4
cdr3_aa: CASSLKGGAATNEKLFF
cdr3_nt: TGTGCCAGCAGTTTAAAGGGGGGGGCCGCAACTAATGAAAAACTGTTTTTT

clone_size: few
v_call: TRBV5-1
d_call: .
j_call: TRBJ1-2
cdr3_aa: CASSRTTDTSNYGYTF
cdr3_nt: TGCGCCAGCAGCCGTACGACAGATACCTCTAACTATGGCTACACCTTC

clone_size: once
v_call: TRBV4-2
d_call: TRBD1
j_call: TRBJ2-7
cdr3_aa: CASAGQGAYEQYF
cdr3_nt: TGTGCGAGTGCGGGACAGGGTGCTTACGAGCAGTACTTC

clone_size: .
v_call: TRBV6-5
d_call: TRBD1
j_call: TRBJ1-4
cdr3_aa: CASSGADRGNEKLFF
cdr3_nt: TGTGCCAGCAGCGGGGCGGACAGGGGGAATGAAAAACTGTTTTTT

clone_size: .
v_call: TRBV29-1
d_call: TRBD2
j_call: TRBJ2-1
cdr3_aa: CSVAAGGGQGGFF
cdr3_nt: TGCAGCGTTGCGGCGGGGGGAGGGCAGGGTGGGTTCTTC

clone_size: .
v_call: TRBV20-1
d_call: TRBD1
j_call: TRBJ2-4
cdr3_aa: CSAKGQFLQYF
cdr3_nt: TGCAGTGCTAAGGGACAGTTCCTTCAGTACTTC

clone_size: .
v_call: TRBV5-4
d_call: .
j_call: TRBJ1-1
cdr3_aa: CASSLGGGLGTEAFF
cdr3_nt: TGTGCCAGCAGCCTCGGTGGAGGGCTAGGCACTGAAGCTTTCTTT

clone_size: .
v_call: TRBV19
d_call: .
j_call: TRBJ2-7
cdr3_aa: CASSIDEGTSYEQYF
cdr3_nt: TGTGCCAGTAGTATAGATGAGGGGACATCCTACGAGCAGTACTTC

clone_size: .
v_call: TRBV13
d_call: .
j_call: TRBJ2-3
cdr3_aa: CASSQSGRTDTQYF
cdr3_nt: TGTGCCAGCAGCCAAAGCGGACGCACAGATACGCAGTATTTT

clone_size: few
v_call: TRBV9
d_call: TRBD1
j_call: TRBJ2-1
cdr3_aa: CASSVRDRSYNEQFF
cdr3_nt: TGTGCCAGCAGCGTCCGGGACAGATCCTACAATGAGCAGTTCTTC

clone_size: .
v_call: TRBV7-2
d_call: .
j_call: TRBJ1-1
cdr3_aa: CASSLTTMNTEAFF
cdr3_nt: TGTGCCAGCAGCTTAACCACTATGAACACTGAAGCTTTCTTT

clone_size: .
v_call: TRBV6-6
d_call: .
j_call: TRBJ2-2
cdr3_aa: CASSYTLNTGELFF
cdr3_nt: TGTGCCAGCAGTTACACATTGAACACCGGGGAGCTGTTTTTT

clone_size: .
v_call: TRBV28
d_call: .
j_call: TRBJ2-7
cdr3_aa: CASSLLSSYEQYF
cdr3_nt: TGTGCCAGCAGCCTGCTGAGTTCCTACGAGCAGTACTTC

clone_size: .
v_call: TRBV7-2
d_call: TRBD1
j_call: TRBJ1-5
cdr3_aa: CASSSRQGHNQPQHF
cdr3_nt: TGTGCCAGCAGCAGTCGACAGGGCCACAATCAGCCCCAGCATTTT

clone_size: .
v_call: TRBV25-1
d_call: .
j_call: TRBJ1-4
cdr3_aa: CASSGGGPNEKLFF
cdr3_nt: TGTGCCAGCAGTGGGGGGGGTCCCAATGAAAAACTGTTTTTT

clone_size: once
v_call: TRBV4-1
d_call: .
j_call: TRBJ1-3
cdr3_aa: CASSDTGSSGNTIYF
cdr3_nt: TGCGCCAGCAGCGACACAGGGAGCTCTGGAAACACCATATATTTT

clone_size: .
v_call: TRBV6-6
d_call: .
j_call: TRBJ1-5
cdr3_aa: CASSSGDPQPQHF
cdr3_nt: TGTGCCAGCAGTTCGGGTGACCCGCAGCCCCAGCATTTT

clone_size: few
v_call: TRBV15
d_call: TRBD1
j_call: TRBJ2-7
cdr3_aa: CATSITGAGSYEQYF
cdr3_nt: TGTGCCACCAGCATCACAGGGGCGGGCTCCTACGAGCAGTACTTC

clone_size: .
v_call: TRBV7-2
d_call: .
j_call: TRBJ2-3
cdr3_aa: CASSLVSGSTDTQYF
cdr3_nt: TGTGCCAGCAGCTTAGTTTCGGGTAGCACAGATACGCAGTATTTT

clone_size: .
v_call: TRBV6-9
d_call: TRBD2
j_call: TRBJ2-1
cdr3_aa: CANSAGLPGVYNEQFF
cdr3_nt: TGTGCCAATTCAGCGGGGCTGCCGGGTGTCTACAATGAGCAGTTCTTC

clone_size: .
v_call: TRBV7-2
d_call: TRBD2
j_call: TRBJ2-7
cdr3_aa: CASSWGGGDEQYF
cdr3_nt: TGTGCCAGCAGCTGGGGGGGAGGGGACGAGCAGTACTTC

clone_size: .
v_call: TRBV6-1
d_call: TRBD1
j_call: TRBJ2-7
cdr3_aa: CASSGGQLSYEQYF
cdr3_nt: TGTGCCAGCAGTGGGGGACAGCTGAGCTACGAGCAGTACTTC

clone_size: .
v_call: TRBV28
d_call: .
j_call: TRBJ1-2
cdr3_aa: CASSPDSLGLYGYTF
cdr3_nt: TGTGCCAGCAGTCCTGACAGTTTGGGCCTCTATGGCTACACCTTC

clone_size: .
v_call: TRBV10-3
d_call: TRBD1
j_call: TRBJ1-2
cdr3_aa: CAIWDRGRGYTF
cdr3_nt: TGTGCCATCTGGGACAGGGGCAGAGGCTACACCTTC

clone_size: .
v_call: TRBV25-1
d_call: .
j_call: TRBJ2-3
cdr3_aa: CASSVYRGTDTQYF
cdr3_nt: TGTGCCAGCAGTGTCTACAGGGGCACAGATACGCAGTATTTT

clone_size: .
v_call: TRBV11-2
d_call: .
j_call: TRBJ1-1
cdr3_aa: CASSFPFLRGTNTEAFF
cdr3_nt: TGTGCCAGCAGCTTTCCATTCCTCCGGGGTACAAACACTGAAGCTTTCTTT

clone_size: .
v_call: TRBV27
d_call: TRBD1
j_call: TRBJ2-1
cdr3_aa: CASTGQGRYNEQFF
cdr3_nt: TGTGCCAGTACGGGACAGGGCCGATACAATGAGCAGTTCTTC

clone_size: .
v_call: TRBV11-2
d_call: TRBD1
j_call: TRBJ1-5
cdr3_aa: CASSAYRGGQPQHF
cdr3_nt: TGTGCCAGCAGCGCTTACAGGGGAGGTCAGCCCCAGCATTTT

clone_size: .
v_call: TRBV4-3
d_call: .
j_call: TRBJ2-2
cdr3_aa: CASSQPLATNTGELFF
cdr3_nt: TGCGCCAGCAGCCAACCCCTAGCGACCAACACCGGGGAGCTGTTTTTT

clone_size: once
v_call: TRBV5-1
d_call: .
j_call: TRBJ1-1
cdr3_aa: CASSLDGTEAFF
cdr3_nt: TGCGCCAGCAGCTTGGACGGGACTGAAGCTTTCTTT

clone_size: .
v_call: TRBV6-1
d_call: TRBD1
j_call: TRBJ2-5
cdr3_aa: CASSEDRGLVETQYF
cdr3_nt: TGTGCCAGCAGTGAGGACAGGGGGCTGGTAGAGACCCAGTACTTC

clone_size: .
v_call: TRBV10-2
d_call: TRBD1
j_call: TRBJ1-4
cdr3_aa: CASSDYRGVGEKLFF
cdr3_nt: TGCGCCAGCAGTGACTACAGGGGTGTTGGGGAAAAACTGTTTTTT

clone_size: .
v_call: TRBV29-1
d_call: .
j_call: TRBJ2-7
cdr3_aa: CSVATDTYEQYF
cdr3_nt: TGCAGCGTTGCGACAGATACCTACGAGCAGTACTTC

clone_size: .
v_call: TRBV5-6
d_call: .
j_call: TRBJ2-7
cdr3_aa: CASRDSPQGTYEQYF
cdr3_nt: TGTGCCAGCAGGGATAGCCCACAGGGCACCTACGAGCAGTACTTC

clone_size: .
v_call: TRBV28
d_call: .
j_call: TRBJ2-7
cdr3_aa: CASSPTEGSYEQYF
cdr3_nt: TGTGCCAGCAGTCCTACAGAGGGTTCCTACGAGCAGTACTTC

clone_size: .
v_call: TRBV5-8
d_call: .
j_call: TRBJ2-1
cdr3_aa: CASSRYNEQFF
cdr3_nt: TGTGCCAGCAGCCGCTACAATGAGCAGTTCTTC

clone_size: .
v_call: TRBV6-4
d_call: .
j_call: TRBJ2-7
cdr3_aa: CASSRDYISYEQYF
cdr3_nt: TGTGCCAGCAGTCGGGATTACATTTCCTACGAGCAGTACTTC

clone_size: .
v_call: TRBV7-9
d_call: .
j_call: TRBJ2-1
cdr3_aa: CSSSRRGGRDNEQFF
cdr3_nt: TGTTCCAGCAGCCGCCGAGGGGGACGGGACAATGAGCAGTTCTTC

clone_size: .
v_call: TRBV7-2
d_call: .
j_call: TRBJ1-2
cdr3_aa: CASSLETGWDGYTF
cdr3_nt: TGTGCCAGCAGCTTAGAAACAGGTTGGGATGGCTACACCTTC

clone_size: .
v_call: TRBV19
d_call: TRBD2
j_call: TRBJ2-3
cdr3_aa: CASRGLAAHTDTQYF
cdr3_nt: TGTGCCAGTAGGGGACTAGCGGCCCACACAGATACGCAGTATTTT

clone_size: .
v_call: TRBV7-2
d_call: .
j_call: TRBJ1-2
cdr3_aa: CASSLALGQGGTGYTF
cdr3_nt: TGTGCCAGCAGCTTAGCGCTAGGGCAGGGAGGTACAGGCTACACCTTC

clone_size: once
v_call: TRBV11-2
d_call: TRBD2
j_call: TRBJ2-1
cdr3_aa: CASSLRAGGLSEQFF
cdr3_nt: TGTGCCAGCAGCTTAAGGGCGGGGGGGCTTTCTGAGCAGTTCTTC

clone_size: .
v_call: TRBV28
d_call: TRBD2
j_call: TRBJ2-7
cdr3_aa: CASSPSGAYSYEQYF
cdr3_nt: TGTGCCAGCAGTCCTAGCGGGGCGTACTCCTACGAGCAGTACTTC

clone_size: few
v_call: TRBV27
d_call: .
j_call: TRBJ2-7
cdr3_aa: CASGQRTYYEQYF
cdr3_nt: TGTGCCAGCGGACAGCGGACATACTACGAGCAGTACTTC

clone_size: .
v_call: TRBV19
d_call: .
j_call: TRBJ1-1
cdr3_aa: CASSELTAMNTEAFF
cdr3_nt: TGTGCCAGTAGCGAGCTGACAGCCATGAACACTGAAGCTTTCTTT

clone_size: .
v_call: TRBV7-9
d_call: .
j_call: TRBJ2-1
cdr3_aa: CASAGLPNEQFF
cdr3_nt: TGTGCCAGCGCCGGACTTCCCAATGAGCAGTTCTTC

clone_size: .
v_call: TRBV7-8
d_call: .
j_call: TRBJ1-1
cdr3_aa: CASSATGLMNTEAFF
cdr3_nt: TGTGCCAGCAGCGCAACAGGGCTTATGAACACTGAAGCTTTCTTT

clone_size: .
v_call: TRBV27
d_call: .
j_call: TRBJ2-7
cdr3_aa: CASSLKFSGYEQYF
cdr3_nt: TGTGCCAGCAGTTTAAAGTTTAGCGGCTACGAGCAGTACTTC

clone_size: .
v_call: TRBV4-3
d_call: TRBD2
j_call: TRBJ2-5
cdr3_aa: CASSQGTSGRAEETQYF
cdr3_nt: TGCGCCAGCAGCCAGGGGACTAGCGGGAGGGCCGAAGAGACCCAGTACTTC